This T cell receptor beta chain was retrieved from a study of metastatic and nonmetastatic thyroid tumors. Turning to the study itself: Comparison of repertoires was carried out across blood and tumor or nodule tissue from malignant and benign thyroid patients.

Comment on this clone: The target antigen is unknown.

General study results and limits: Across blood and tumor, TCR beta diversity in malignant thyroid tumors was reportedly significantly higher than in benign nodules.

No treatment of any kind had been given to any patient before thyroid surgery. In the original analysis: In papillary thyroid cancer, a distant-metastasis classifier was built using CDR3 differences across clinicopathological groups. TCRdb used MiXCR to call clones anew from the PCR reads. The V and J calls, along with clone size, are taken from TCRdb and not from the paper's own processing. The top ten clones hold 15% to 20% of a sample with 36,000 or so clones, around 31% of them seen once. The germline V gene encodes CDR1 MNHEY and CDR2 SVGAGI. The CDR3 is made up of 15 amino acids. The V end was cut by 4 bases, the J end by 3 bases, with 15 bases between.

The sequence was obtained from a female donor with papillary thyroid cancer or a benign thyroid nodule (not recorded which). Some clones in this sample may be carry-over from other donors' samples. Specimen: tumor tissue. This chain uses TRBV6-5 with TRBJ1-1, with D perhaps matching TRBD1 (5 bases). CDR3 region: CASSSRPTGDTEAFF. The CDR3 nucleotides read TGTGCCAGCAGTTCGAGACCCACAGGTGACACTGAAGCTTTCTTT.